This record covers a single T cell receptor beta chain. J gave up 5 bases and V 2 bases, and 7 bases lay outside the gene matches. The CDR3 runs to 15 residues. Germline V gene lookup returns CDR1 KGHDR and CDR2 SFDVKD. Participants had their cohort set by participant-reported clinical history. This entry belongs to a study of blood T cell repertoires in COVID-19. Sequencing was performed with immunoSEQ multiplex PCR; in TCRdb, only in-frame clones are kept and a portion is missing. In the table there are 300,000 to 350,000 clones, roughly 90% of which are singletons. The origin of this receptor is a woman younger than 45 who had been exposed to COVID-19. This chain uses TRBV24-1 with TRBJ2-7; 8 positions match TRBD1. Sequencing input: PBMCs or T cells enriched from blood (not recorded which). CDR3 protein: CATSDSGGASHEQYF. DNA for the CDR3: TGTGCCACCAGTGATTCAGGGGGCGCAAGCCACGAGCAGTACTTC.